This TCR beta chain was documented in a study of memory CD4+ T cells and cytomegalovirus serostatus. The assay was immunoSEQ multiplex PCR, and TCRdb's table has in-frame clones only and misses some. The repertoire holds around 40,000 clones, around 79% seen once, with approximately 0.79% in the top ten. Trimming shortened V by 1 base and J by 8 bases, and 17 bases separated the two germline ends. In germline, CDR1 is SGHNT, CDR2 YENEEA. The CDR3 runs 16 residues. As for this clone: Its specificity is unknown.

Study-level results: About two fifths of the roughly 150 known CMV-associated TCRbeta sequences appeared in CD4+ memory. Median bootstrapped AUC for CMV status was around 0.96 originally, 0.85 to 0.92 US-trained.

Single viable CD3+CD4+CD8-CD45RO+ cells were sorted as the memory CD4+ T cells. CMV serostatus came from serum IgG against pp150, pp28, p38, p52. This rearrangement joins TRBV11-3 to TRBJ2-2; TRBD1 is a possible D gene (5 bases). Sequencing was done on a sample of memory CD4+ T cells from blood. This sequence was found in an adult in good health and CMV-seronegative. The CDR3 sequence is CASSLGLDTVGGELFF. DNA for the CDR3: TGTGCCAGCAGCTTAGGCTTGGACACGGTTGGTGGGGAGCTGTTTTTT.